Each of the 20 T cell receptor beta chains below was sequenced from the same sample in a study of technical replicates of blood from a handful of donors. TCRdb's table, derived via immunoSEQ multiplex PCR, lists solely in-frame clones and lacks some. The sample lists 60,000 to 90,000 clones; roughly 89% were seen once. Sequenced input: T cells isolated from PBMCs. The receptors derive from a human donor in good health.

This clone was counted between two and nine times. The chain couples TRBV29-1 to TRBJ1-3, with 7 nucleotides matching TRBD1. The V gene end was trimmed by 3 bases and the J gene end by 4 bases; junction bases not matched to a gene: 6. CDR3 length equals 14 residues. Germline values: CDR1 SQVTM, CDR2 ANQGSEA. The CDR3 protein is CSVDQTGVGNTIYF. In DNA, the CDR3 is TGCAGCGTTGATCAAACAGGGGTGGGAAACACCATATATTTT.

The rearrangement uses TRBV7-3 and TRBJ2-2; weak D call: TRBD1 (5 bases). CDR3 length: 13 amino acids. Germline CDR1 and CDR2: SGHTA and FQGTGA. The V gene lost 5 bases and the J gene lost 1 base, with 5 bases spanning the gap. The CDR3, as DNA: TGTGCCAGCAGCCAGGGGAACACCGGGGAGCTGTTTTTT. It specifies CASSQGNTGELFF.

The chain recombines TRBV18 with TRBJ1-3; D is possibly TRBD1 (5 bases). Germline values: CDR1 KGHSH, CDR2 LQKENI. Deletions cut 3 bases from V and 9 bases from J, with 21 bases between. This CDR3 region has 16 residues. The chain's CDR3 is CASSPPSTPQGGTIYF. The CDR3 DNA reads as TGTGCCAGCTCACCGCCCAGTACACCTCAGGGAGGCACCATATATTTT. The complete variable domain, with remaining parts taken from reference TRBV18 and TRBJ1-3, reads NAGVMQNPRHLVRRRGQEARLRCSPMKGHSHVYWYRQLPEEGLKFMVYLQKENIIDESGMPKERFSAEFPKEGPSILRIQQVVRGDSAAYFCASSPPSTPQGGTIYFGEGSWLTVV.

V and J are TRBV5-1 and TRBJ2-2; 11 bases are a match to TRBD2. This CDR3 contains 16 residues. CDR1 is SGHRS and CDR2 is YFSETQ in the germline V gene. The V segment lost 4 bases and the J segment 1 base; nucleotides outside the gene matches: 3. The CDR3 protein is CASSTLAGGNTGELFF. CDR3 DNA: TGCGCCAGCAGCACCCTAGCGGGAGGGAACACCGGGGAGCTGTTTTTT.

The chain is built from TRBV6-1 and TRBJ2-7; maybe TRBD2 (5 bases). Trimming removed 2 bases at V and 0 bases at J, with 14 bases between. The CDR3 spans 16 residues. Per germline, CDR1 MNHNS and CDR2 SASEGT. The CDR3 protein is CASSELALALSYEQYF. The DNA for the CDR3 is TGTGCCAGCAGTGAACTGGCCCTAGCCCTCTCCTACGAGCAGTACTTC.

The rearrangement links TRBV2 to TRBJ1-5; tentative D call: TRBD1 (6 bases). Trimming left V 3 bases short and J 1 base short, with 10 bases between. Germline V gene lookup returns CDR1 SNHLY and CDR2 FYNNEI. The CDR3 runs to 15 residues. The DNA of the CDR3 is TGTGCCAGCAGTGACCTAGGACAGAGCAATCAGCCCCAGCATTTT. Its translation: CASSDLGQSNQPQHF.

CDR3 in amino acids: CASNLGTSSGNTIYF. The DNA for the CDR3 is TGTGCCAGCAATCTGGGGACATCCTCTGGAAACACCATATATTTT. The rearrangement uses TRBV28 and TRBJ1-3; perhaps TRBD1 as D (6 bases). This CDR3 is built from 15 residues. Germline CDR1 is MDHEN and CDR2 is SYDVKM. The germline V and J ends were trimmed by 7 bases and 0 bases, with 13 bases remaining between them.

The V and J genes are TRBV2 and TRBJ2-7; D unresolved. CDR3 size: 14 residues. V lost 7 bases and J 0 bases, leaving 13 bases between the germline ends. Germline V gives CDR1 SNHLY, CDR2 FYNNEI. The CDR3 loop reads CASTGVFRSYEQYF. CDR3 coding DNA: TGTGCCAGCACTGGAGTCTTCCGCTCCTACGAGCAGTACTTC.

In nucleotides, the CDR3 is TGTGCCAGCAGTTTCACTCCCCCCGTAGAGCAGTACTTC. Its translation: CASSFTPPVEQYF. The chain recombines TRBV27 with TRBJ2-7; no clear D. V gave up 3 bases and J gave up 7 bases, with 13 bases separating them. Germline CDR1 and CDR2: MNHEY and SMNVEV (reference sequence). CDR3 length: 13 amino acids.

The rearrangement links TRBV19 to TRBJ2-2, with 12 positions matching TRBD2. The trim removed 7 bases at V and 9 bases at J, leaving 9 bases unmatched. This CDR3 has 15 amino acids. Germline V gives CDR1 LNHDA, CDR2 SQIVND (reference sequence). The DNA of the CDR3 is TGTGCCAGTACCTTAGCGACTAGCGGGAGTAGGGAGCTGTTTTTT. It is translated as CASTLATSGSRELFF.

The rearrangement uses TRBV6-4 and TRBJ2-7; TRBD2 agrees at 7 bases. J gave up 2 bases and V 2 bases, and 9 bases lay outside the gene matches. Germline values: CDR1 MRHNA, CDR2 SNTAGT. The CDR3 spans 16 residues. The CDR3 loop reads CASSDTKLGGAYEQYF. The CDR3 coding sequence is TGTGCCAGCAGTGACACAAAGCTGGGGGGGGCCTACGAGCAGTACTTC.

The V gene is TRBV9, the J gene TRBJ1-2; TRBD1 matches at 9 bases. V shed 4 bases, J shed 8 bases, and the junction held 9 bases outside the gene matches. From germline, CDR1 is SGDLS and CDR2 YYNGEE. The CDR3 has 14 residues. The CDR3 DNA is TGTGCCAGCAGCTCCTACAGGGGGCTCGGAGGCTACACCTTC. Translated, it gives CASSSYRGLGGYTF.

The chain joins TRBV19 to TRBJ2-1, with 10 bases lining up with TRBD2. Germline CDR1 and CDR2: LNHDA and SQIVND (reference sequence). The CDR3 covers 16 residues. The ends lost 5 bases at V and 6 bases at J; junction bases unmatched: 10. The CDR3, as DNA: TGTGCCAGTAGTTCCCTCGGACTAGCGGTGCTCAATGAGCAGTTCTTC. It yields the protein CASSSLGLAVLNEQFF.

The chain has TRBV6-1 and TRBJ2-3; D uncertain. The germline V gene encodes CDR1 MNHNS and CDR2 SASEGT. The CDR3 contains 13 residues. V gave up 6 bases and J gave up 4 bases, with 11 bases separating them. Written as DNA, the CDR3 is TGTGCCAGCAGAGCCTCCTTCGCAGATACGCAGTATTTT. This codes for CASRASFADTQYF.

The gene calls are TRBV30 and TRBJ2-2; TRBD2 might be the D (5 bases). The CDR3 sequence is 14 residues long. Germline CDR1 GTSNPN, CDR2 SVGIG (reference sequence). V lost 1 base, J lost 1 base, and 7 bases lay in between. In DNA, the CDR3 is TGTGCCTGGAGTGACGGGGTGAACACCGGGGAGCTGTTTTTT. Its protein product is CAWSDGVNTGELFF.

The chain employs TRBV19 and TRBJ1-5, with 9 bases lining up with TRBD1. Germline CDR1 is LNHDA and CDR2 is SQIVND (reference sequence). The junction had 12 bases not matched to a gene; V was cut back by 3 bases and J by 0 bases. CDR3 length: 19 amino acids. Here the CDR3 reads CASSIRRTGEGYSNQPQHF. The CDR3 region has the DNA TGTGCCAGTAGTATTCGCCGGACAGGGGAGGGATATAGCAATCAGCCCCAGCATTTT.

The J gene is TRBJ1-1, the V gene TRBV27; D not certain. The V end lost 4 bases, the J end lost 1 base, and 16 bases lay between the germline ends. CDR1 MNHEY and CDR2 SMNVEV come from the germline V gene (reference sequence). This CDR3 is built from 16 residues. The DNA for the CDR3 is TGTGCCAGCAGTTATCGACTGATCTCATCGAACACTGAAGCTTTCTTT. It is translated as CASSYRLISSNTEAFF.

This chain joins TRBV10-3 and TRBJ2-2, with 7 bases identical to TRBD1. Germline values: CDR1 ENHRY, CDR2 SYGVKD. The CDR3 is 16 residues long. V gave up 3 bases and J gave up 6 bases; unmatched junction bases: 10. Here the CDR3 reads CAISDGKRQGPGELFF. The CDR3 DNA follows: TGTGCCATCAGTGACGGAAAGAGACAGGGCCCCGGGGAGCTGTTTTTT.

V and J are TRBV15 and TRBJ2-7; possible D gene TRBD2, 6 bases. Looked up from germline, CDR1 is LNHNV and CDR2 is YYDKDF (reference sequence). V lost 0 bases and J 2 bases, leaving 17 bases between the germline ends. The CDR3 contains 17 residues. CDR3: CATSRDIVAGSTYEQYF. Written as DNA, the CDR3 is TGTGCCACCAGCAGAGATATTGTGGCGGGATCTACCTACGAGCAGTACTTC.

This clone was counted once. The V call is TRBV29-1, the J call TRBJ2-3; D gene uncertain. The CDR3 consists of 12 residues. Germline V gives CDR1 SQVTM, CDR2 ANQGSEA. Trimming cost V 5 bases and J 0 bases, with 6 bases left between them. The CDR3 DNA is TGCAGCGTTCGGGTTAGCACAGATACGCAGTATTTT. It translates to CSVRVSTDTQYF.